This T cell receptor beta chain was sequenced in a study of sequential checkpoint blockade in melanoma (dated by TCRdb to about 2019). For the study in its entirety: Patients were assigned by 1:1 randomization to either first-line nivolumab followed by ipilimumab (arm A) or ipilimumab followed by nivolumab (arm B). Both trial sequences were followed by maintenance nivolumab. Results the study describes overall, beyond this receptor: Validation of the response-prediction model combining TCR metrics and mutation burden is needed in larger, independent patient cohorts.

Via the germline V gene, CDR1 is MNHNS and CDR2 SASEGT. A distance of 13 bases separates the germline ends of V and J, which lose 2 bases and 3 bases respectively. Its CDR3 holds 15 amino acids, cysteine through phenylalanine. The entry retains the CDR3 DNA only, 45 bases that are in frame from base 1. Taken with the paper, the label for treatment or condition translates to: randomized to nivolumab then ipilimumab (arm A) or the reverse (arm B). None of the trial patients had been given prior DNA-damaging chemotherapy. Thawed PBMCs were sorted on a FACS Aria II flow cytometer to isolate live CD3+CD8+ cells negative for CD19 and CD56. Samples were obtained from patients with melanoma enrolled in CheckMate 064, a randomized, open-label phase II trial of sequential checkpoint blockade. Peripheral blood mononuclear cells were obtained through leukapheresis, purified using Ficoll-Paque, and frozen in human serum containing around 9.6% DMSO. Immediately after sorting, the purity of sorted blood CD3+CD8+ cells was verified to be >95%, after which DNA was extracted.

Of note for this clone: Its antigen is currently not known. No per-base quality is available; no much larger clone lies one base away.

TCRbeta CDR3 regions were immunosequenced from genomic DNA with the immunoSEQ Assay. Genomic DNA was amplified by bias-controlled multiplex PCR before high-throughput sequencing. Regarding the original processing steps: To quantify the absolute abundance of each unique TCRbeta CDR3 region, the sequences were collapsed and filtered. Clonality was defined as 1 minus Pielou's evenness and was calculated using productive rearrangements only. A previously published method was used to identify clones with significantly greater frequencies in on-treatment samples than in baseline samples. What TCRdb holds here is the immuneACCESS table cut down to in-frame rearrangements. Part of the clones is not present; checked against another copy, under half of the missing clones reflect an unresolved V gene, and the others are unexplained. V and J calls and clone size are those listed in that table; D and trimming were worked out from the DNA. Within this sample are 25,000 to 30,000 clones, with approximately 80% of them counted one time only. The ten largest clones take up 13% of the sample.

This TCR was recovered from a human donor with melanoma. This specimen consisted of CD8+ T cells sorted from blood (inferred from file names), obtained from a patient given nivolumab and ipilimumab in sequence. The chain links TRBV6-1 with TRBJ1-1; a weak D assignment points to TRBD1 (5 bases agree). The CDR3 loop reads CASSEIGAWDTEAFF. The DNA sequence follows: TGTGCCAGCAGTGAAATTGGGGCCTGGGACACTGAAGCTTTCTTT.